The table lists the clone carrying this TCR beta chain with a few counts. The antigen is unknown. The trim removed 3 bases at V and 5 bases at J, leaving 5 bases unmatched. The CDR3 sequence is 14 residues long. One entry per CDR3 protein results from TCRdb running MiXCR on the 5' RACE reads. The sample consists of about 470,000 distinct CDR3 sequences, about 18% of them appearing once. This entry comes from a study of T-cell memory formation after mild COVID-19. Overall study findings and caveats: Day 37-peaking second-wave clones had unconfirmed SARS-CoV-2 specificity.

This sequence originates from an adult woman who had mild COVID-19 (a few samples of this study predate the infection). Cell type and time point are not known. Sequenced material: PBMCs or a T cell subset sorted from them (not recorded which). The chain uses TRBV12-3 or TRBV12-4 and TRBJ1-1; 8 nucleotides match TRBD1. The CDR3 DNA follows: TGTGCCAGCAGTTTGACAGGGGCGAGGACTGAAGCTTTCTTT. Translating it yields CASSLTGARTEAFF.